Each of the 7 T cell receptor beta chains below was sequenced from the same sample in a study of OX40 agonist ivuxolimab in advanced cancers. Library preparation was by the immunoSEQ multiplex PCR assay. The table was pulled from immuneACCESS by TCRdb, which kept in-frame rearrangements only. Such tables lose some clones; where checked, under half of the loss comes from unresolved V genes, and the rest has no known cause. The sample yields around 76,000 clones; approximately 90% were counted once. The ten top clones hold roughly 8% of the sample. The sequencing used CD4+ or CD8+ T cells sorted from blood, collected in a trial of the OX40 agonist ivuxolimab. The receptors come from an adult with an advanced solid tumor such as melanoma, head and neck, liver or kidney cancer.

Written as DNA, the CDR3 is TGTGCCAGCAGGGTAGACAGGGGGCGTAGCAATGAGCAGTTCTTC. Residues: CASRVDRGRSNEQFF. J is TRBJ2-1 and V is TRBV2; 10 nucleotides line up with TRBD1. J was trimmed by 6 bases and V by 6 bases; bases with no gene match: 8. Germline CDR1 is SNHLY and CDR2 is FYNNEI. This CDR3 is 15 amino acids long.

J is TRBJ2-1 and V is TRBV23-1, with D perhaps TRBD1 (6 bases). TRBV23-1 is reported as an ORF; its role is uncertain. The V gene lost 1 base and the J gene lost 0 bases, with 22 bases spanning the gap. CDR3 length equals 20 residues. The CDR3 region is CASSQLSAGAPTSSYNEQFF. The CDR3 bases are TGCGCCAGCAGTCAATTATCGGCAGGGGCCCCGACATCCTCCTACAATGAGCAGTTCTTC.

This clone was seen a single time. The chain recombines TRBV10-1 with TRBJ2-2; D might be TRBD2 (6 bases). Deletions cut 8 bases from V and 5 bases from J, with 15 bases between. The CDR3 has 14 amino acids. CDR1 WNHNN and CDR2 SYGVQD come from the germline V gene (reference sequence). The CDR3 DNA sequence: TGCGCCAGCGGCCGGGACTCCCTTACCGGGGAGCTGTTTTTT. As protein: CASGRDSLTGELFF.

This chain links TRBV6-1 with TRBJ1-3; possible D gene TRBD1, 5 bases. The CDR3 sequence is 15 residues long. Germline values: CDR1 MNHNS, CDR2 SASEGT. V was trimmed by 6 bases and J by 1 base, leaving 13 bases between them. The CDR3 DNA is TGTGCCAGCAGACTTGGGGGAGGGTCTGGAAACACCATATATTTT. Translated: CASRLGGGSGNTIYF.

The chain has TRBV19 and TRBJ2-7, with 7 bases matching TRBD1. Germline V gene data show CDR1 as LNHDA and CDR2 as SQIVND (reference sequence). The CDR3 has 12 amino acids. With 6 bases clipped from V and 4 bases from J, the junction kept 3 bases outside the gene matches. The CDR3 here is CASSRQGYEQYF. The CDR3 region has the DNA TGTGCCAGTAGCCGACAGGGTTACGAGCAGTACTTC.

The V call is TRBV19, the J call TRBJ1-5; TRBD1 might be the D (6 bases). This CDR3 is built from 14 residues. Trimming pared 7 bases from V and 0 bases from J, leaving 10 bases between. The V gene's germline CDR1 is LNHDA and CDR2 SQIVND (reference sequence). DNA of the CDR3: TGTGCCAGTACCCAGGGGCGTAGCAATCAGCCCCAGCATTTT. Amino acids: CASTQGRSNQPQHF. Full variable domain (remainder filled in from reference TRBV19 and TRBJ1-5): DGGITQSPKYLFRKEGQNVTLSCEQNLNHDAMYWYRQDPGQGLRLIYYSQIVNDFQKGDIAEGYSVSREKKESFPLTVTSAQKNPTAFYLCASTQGRSNQPQHFGDGTRLSIL.

V usage is TRBV6-1 and J usage is TRBJ1-2, with D possibly matching TRBD1 (6 bases). V dropped 7 bases and J dropped 7 bases, with 19 bases sitting between them. The CDR3 has 14 residues. Germline V lookup: CDR1 MNHNS, CDR2 SASEGT. The CDR3 DNA is TGTGCCAGCACCACGGGCAGGGGTATCTCTGGCTACACCTTC. As protein: CASTTGRGISGYTF.